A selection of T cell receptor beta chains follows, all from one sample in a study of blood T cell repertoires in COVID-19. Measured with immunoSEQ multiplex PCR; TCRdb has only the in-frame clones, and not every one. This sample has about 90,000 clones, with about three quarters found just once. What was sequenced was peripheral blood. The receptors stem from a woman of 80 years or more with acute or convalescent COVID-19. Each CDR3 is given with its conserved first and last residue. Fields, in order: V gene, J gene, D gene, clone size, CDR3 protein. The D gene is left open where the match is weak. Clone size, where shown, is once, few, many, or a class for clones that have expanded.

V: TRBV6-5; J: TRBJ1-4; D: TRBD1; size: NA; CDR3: CASSFYRGLFF
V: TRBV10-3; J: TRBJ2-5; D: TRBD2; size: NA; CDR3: CAIGLAEETQYF
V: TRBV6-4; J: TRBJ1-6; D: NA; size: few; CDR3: CASLHTQTFGYNSPLHF
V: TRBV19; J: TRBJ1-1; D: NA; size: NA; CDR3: CASSIQAGYSEAFF
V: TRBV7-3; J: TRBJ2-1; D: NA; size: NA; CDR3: CASSLSGSSYNEQFF
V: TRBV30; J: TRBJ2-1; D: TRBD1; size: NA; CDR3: CAWSYPGDRVGNEQFF
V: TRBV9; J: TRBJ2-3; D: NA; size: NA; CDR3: CASSAGLLRADTQYF
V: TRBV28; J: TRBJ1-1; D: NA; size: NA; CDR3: CASSPSTEAFF
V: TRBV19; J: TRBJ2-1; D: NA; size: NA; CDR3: CASSMSVNRNEQFF
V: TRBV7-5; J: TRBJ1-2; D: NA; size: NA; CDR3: CARRIGGQGAPHRGYTF
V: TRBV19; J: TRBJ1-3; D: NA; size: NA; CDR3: CASSPPTQGNTIYF
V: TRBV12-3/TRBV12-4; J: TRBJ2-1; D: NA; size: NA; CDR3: CASRAEDNEQFF
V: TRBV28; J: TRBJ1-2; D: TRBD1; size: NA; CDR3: CASLTGGWYGYTF
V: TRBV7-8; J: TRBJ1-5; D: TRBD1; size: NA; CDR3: CASSFSQGHQPQHF
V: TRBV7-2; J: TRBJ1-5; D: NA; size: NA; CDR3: CASSLGLNYQPQHF
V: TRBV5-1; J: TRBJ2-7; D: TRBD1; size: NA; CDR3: CASSPGTGGGYEQYF
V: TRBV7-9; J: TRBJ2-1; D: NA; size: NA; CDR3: CASTPMGGGGNEQFF
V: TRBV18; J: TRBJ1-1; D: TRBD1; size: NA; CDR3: CASSPLTGTRTEAFF
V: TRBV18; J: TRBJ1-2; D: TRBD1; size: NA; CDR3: CASSIRGLLGGYTF
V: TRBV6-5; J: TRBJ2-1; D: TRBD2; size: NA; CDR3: CASSPSSGGRDEQFF
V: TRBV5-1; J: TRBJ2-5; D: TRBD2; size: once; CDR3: CASSLAPQRGAGGQETQYF
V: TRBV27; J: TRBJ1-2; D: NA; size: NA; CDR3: CASSLVQGRANYGYTF
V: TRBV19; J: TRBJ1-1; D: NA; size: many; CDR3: CASSLTGLNTEAFF
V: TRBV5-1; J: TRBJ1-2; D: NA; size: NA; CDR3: CASSLVEVTDLYGYTF
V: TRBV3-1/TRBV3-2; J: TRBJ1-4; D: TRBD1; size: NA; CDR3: CASSLQGANEKLFF
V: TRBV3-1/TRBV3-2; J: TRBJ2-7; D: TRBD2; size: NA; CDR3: CASSLEAGGPGEQYF
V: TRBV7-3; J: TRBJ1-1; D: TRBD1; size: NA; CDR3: CASSSQTGGQAFF
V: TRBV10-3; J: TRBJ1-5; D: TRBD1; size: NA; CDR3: CAISEPGQGPDQPQHF
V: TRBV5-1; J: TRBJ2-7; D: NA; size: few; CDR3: CASSGPRQSSGEQYF
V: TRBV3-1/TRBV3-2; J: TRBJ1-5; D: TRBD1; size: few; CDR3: CASSGTGDQPQHF
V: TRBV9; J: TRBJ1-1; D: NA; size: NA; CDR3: CASSWSRDTEAFF
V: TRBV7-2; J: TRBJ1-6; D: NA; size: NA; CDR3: CASSFSGSSYNSPLHF
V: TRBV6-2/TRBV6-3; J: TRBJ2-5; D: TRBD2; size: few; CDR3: CASSLRASGGGETQYF
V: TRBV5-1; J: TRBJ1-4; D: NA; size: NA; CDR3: CASSTGTSNEKLFF
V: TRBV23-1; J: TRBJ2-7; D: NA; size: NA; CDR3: CASSQGDSRYSYEQYF
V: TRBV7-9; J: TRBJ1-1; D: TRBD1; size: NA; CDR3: CASSGQGTEAFF
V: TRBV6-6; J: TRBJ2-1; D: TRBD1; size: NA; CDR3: CASSPGTGYNEQFF
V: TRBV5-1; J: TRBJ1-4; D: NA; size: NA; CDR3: CASSLAGQPPNEKLFF
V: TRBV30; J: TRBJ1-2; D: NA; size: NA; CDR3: CAWNVPTGGGIGYGYTF
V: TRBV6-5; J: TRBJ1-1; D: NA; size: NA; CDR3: CASSYPPGGEAFF
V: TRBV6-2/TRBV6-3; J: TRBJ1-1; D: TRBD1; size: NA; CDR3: CASSSNRGNTEAFF
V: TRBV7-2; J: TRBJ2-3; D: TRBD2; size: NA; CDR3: CASSLALYAGVADTQYF
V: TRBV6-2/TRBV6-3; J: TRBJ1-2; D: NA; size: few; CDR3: CASSYYGSGYGYTF
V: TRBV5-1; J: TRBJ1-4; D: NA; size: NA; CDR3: CASSLEQKEKLFF
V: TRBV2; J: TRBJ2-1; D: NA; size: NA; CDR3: CASSGGQGKRYNEQFF
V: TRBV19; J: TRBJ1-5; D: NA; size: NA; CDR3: CASSWTTGRYSNQPQHF
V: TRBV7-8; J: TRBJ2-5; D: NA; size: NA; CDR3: CASSRSEVETQYF
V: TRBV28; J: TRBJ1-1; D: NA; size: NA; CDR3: CASSLGNRLEAFF
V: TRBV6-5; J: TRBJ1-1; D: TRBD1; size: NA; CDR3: CASSYSKDRALTGAFF